A single sample is the source of the 29 T cell receptor beta chains below, sequenced in a study of CD8 T cells in ankylosing spondylitis. TCRdb processed the 5' RACE reads anew with MiXCR; each CDR3 protein has one entry. The sample carries about 540,000 distinct CDR3 sequences, about an eighth recorded once. Study-level results: Characteristic of ankylosing spondylitis blood, it appeared, was a TCR beta motif comprising 7 to 9 highly homologous variants.

The antigens these receptors bind are not known. The specimen sequenced was blood, either unsorted or a sorted T cell fraction (not recorded which). These TCRs come from a male donor with ankylosing spondylitis.

This clonotype came up a few times. V gene TRBV7-2 combines with J gene TRBJ2-5; TRBD1 is a possible D gene (6 bases). CDR3 length equals 16 residues. Trimming stripped 2 bases from V and 7 bases from J, with 20 bases between. Looked up from germline, CDR1 is SGHTA and CDR2 is FQGNSA. The CDR3 DNA reads TGTGCCAGCAGCTTACCAGGGACACCAGGATTGGGGACCCAGTACTTC. Protein product: CASSLPGTPGLGTQYF.

This clonotype was observed a single time. This sequence joins TRBV6-2 or TRBV6-3 and TRBJ1-1; no clear D. V was cut by 0 bases and J by 0 bases, with 8 bases left in between. The CDR3 is made up of 15 amino acids. The germline CDR1 and CDR2 sequences are MNHEY and SVGEGT. Here the CDR3 DNA reads TGTGCCAGCAGTTACTCGGACGGGCTGAACACTGAAGCTTTCTTT. Translating gives CASSYSDGLNTEAFF.

This clonotype appeared a few times. This chain joins TRBV6-1 and TRBJ2-3, with TRBD2 as a possible D gene (5 bases). The germline gives CDR1 MNHNS, CDR2 SASEGT. V lost 5 bases to trimming and J lost 2 bases, with 14 bases between them. This CDR3 region has 15 residues. The CDR3 here is CASSPTLAITDTQYF. For the CDR3, the DNA is TGTGCCAGCAGTCCAACGTTAGCGATCACAGATACGCAGTATTTT.

The chain employs TRBV10-2 and TRBJ2-6; D unresolved. Trimming took 5 bases from V and 9 from J, leaving 5 bases between them. This CDR3 comprises 11 residues. Germline V gene sequence: CDR1 WSHSY, CDR2 SAAADI. The CDR3 here is CASSNFNVLTF. The CDR3 nucleotides are TGCGCCAGCAGTAACTTCAACGTCCTGACTTTC.

In its sample, this clonotype was seen a few times. The chain uses TRBV6-1 and TRBJ1-1, with a weak D call TRBD1 (6 bases). Germline V lookup: CDR1 MNHNS, CDR2 SASEGT. CDR3 length equals 14 residues. Trimming stripped 1 base from V and 4 bases from J, with 10 bases between. DNA of the CDR3: TGTGCCAGCAGTGAAGACAGGGTTATCACTGAAGCTTTCTTT. Amino acids: CASSEDRVITEAFF.

This clonotype has a count of ten or more. J is TRBJ2-1 and V is TRBV11-2; TRBD1 matches at 9 bases. The CDR3 is 15 residues long. The germline CDR1 and CDR2 sequences are SGHAT and FQNNGV. Losses at the gene ends were 4 bases for V and 4 bases for J; bases not matched to a gene: 5. CDR3 in DNA: TGTGCCAGCAGCTCTGCCGGGACAGGGTACAATGAGCAGTTCTTC. Translating gives CASSSAGTGYNEQFF.

The V and J genes are TRBV9 and TRBJ2-1, with 14 bases that match TRBD2. V gave up 1 base and J gave up 1 base; unmatched junction bases: 10. From germline, CDR1 is SGDLS and CDR2 YYNGEE. The CDR3 is 20 residues long. CDR3 in amino acids: CASSVTPGTSGSGSYNEQFF. The CDR3 DNA is TGTGCCAGCAGCGTAACCCCCGGGACTAGCGGGAGTGGGTCCTACAATGAGCAGTTCTTC.

The genes are TRBV24-1 and TRBJ2-5; 9 bases are shared with TRBD1. This CDR3 region has 14 residues. With V trimmed by 9 bases and J by 4 bases, 8 bases remained unmatched. Germline V gene data show CDR1 as KGHDR and CDR2 as SFDVKD. CDR3 loop: CATSGTGSIETQYF. The CDR3 DNA reads TGTGCCACCTCCGGGACAGGGAGTATAGAGACCCAGTACTTC.

The chain uses TRBV15 and TRBJ1-2, with a possible D match to TRBD1 (6 bases). CDR1 is LNHNV, CDR2 YYDKDF, per germline (reference sequence). The CDR3 is 15 residues long. The V gene lost 0 bases and the J gene lost 4 bases, with 12 bases spanning the gap. This CDR3 is CATSRDQGNGYGYTF. Here the CDR3 DNA reads TGTGCCACCAGCAGAGATCAGGGGAACGGCTATGGCTACACCTTC.

This clonotype occurred a few times. The J gene is TRBJ2-1, the V gene TRBV24-1; 9 bases line up with TRBD2. Germline CDR1 is KGHDR and CDR2 is SFDVKD. V shed 5 bases and J 6 bases; nucleotides not matched to a gene: 4. The CDR3 has 14 residues. The CDR3 loop reads CATSGAGGINEQFF. Here the CDR3 DNA reads TGTGCCACCAGTGGAGCGGGAGGAATCAATGAGCAGTTCTTC.

The table lists this clonotype with many counts. V usage is TRBV20-1 and J usage is TRBJ2-1, with TRBD2 identical over 7 bases. J lost 4 bases, V lost 6 bases, and 12 bases had no gene match. In germline, CDR1 is DFQATT, CDR2 SNEGSKA (reference sequence). The CDR3 length is 15 residues. The CDR3 loop reads CSAPRWLAAYNEQFF. The CDR3 bases are TGCAGTGCGCCGAGGTGGCTAGCGGCTTACAATGAGCAGTTCTTC.

This clonotype occurred a few times. The V call is TRBV10-2, the J call TRBJ1-5, with 10 bases fitting TRBD1. This CDR3 spans 17 amino acids. Germline CDR1 and CDR2: WSHSY and SAAADI. The V segment lost 5 bases and the J segment 6 bases; nucleotides outside the gene matches: 13. In DNA form, the CDR3 reads TGCGCCAGCAGTTATGCGGTCCCCGGGACAGGGGCTCAGCCCCAGCATTTT. The encoded protein is CASSYAVPGTGAQPQHF.

This clonotype was detected ten times or more. V gene TRBV4-2 combines with J gene TRBJ1-3; tentative D call: TRBD1 (5 bases). The V end was cut by 0 bases, the J end by 2 bases, with 20 bases between. The germline CDR1 and CDR2 sequences are LGHNA and YNFKEQ. CDR3 length: 19 residues. The CDR3: CASSQDGSQGANPGNTIYF. Here the CDR3 DNA reads TGTGCCAGCAGCCAAGACGGTTCTCAGGGTGCGAATCCTGGAAACACCATATATTTT.

The chain joins TRBV5-1 to TRBJ2-3; 7 nucleotides agree with TRBD2. There are 14 residues in the CDR3. V was clipped by 4 bases and J by 4 bases; unmatched bases: 6. Germline CDR1 reads SGHRS; CDR2 reads YFSETQ. The CDR3 nucleotides are TGCGCCAGCAGCGGGGGAGGGATCCCAGATACGCAGTATTTT. This sequence encodes CASSGGGIPDTQYF.

This sequence joins TRBV27 and TRBJ1-5; the D gene is possibly TRBD1 (5 bases). The CDR3 runs to 14 residues. V was clipped by 4 bases and J by 5 bases, with 12 bases between them. Germline V CDR1 and CDR2: MNHEY, SMNVEV (reference sequence). The CDR3 region is CASSSLGGDQPQHF. CDR3 nucleotide sequence: TGTGCCAGCAGTTCTCTGGGGGGGGATCAGCCCCAGCATTTT.

This clonotype has at least ten counts. The rearrangement joins TRBV15 to TRBJ2-1; D is undetermined. There are 14 residues in the CDR3. Trimming cost V 1 base and J 5 bases, with 9 bases left between them. The germline V gene encodes CDR1 LNHNV and CDR2 YYDKDF (reference sequence). In DNA form, the CDR3 reads TGTGCCACCAGCAGAGCGGGCAGGAACAATGAGCAGTTCTTC. Translating it yields CATSRAGRNNEQFF.

The V call is TRBV7-2, the J call TRBJ2-5; 15 bases line up with TRBD2. The germline gives CDR1 SGHTA, CDR2 FQGNSA. The length of the CDR3 is 16 residues. V shed 5 bases and J 4 bases; nucleotides not matched to a gene: 5. The CDR3 protein is CASSLTGLAGGETQYF. Written as DNA, the CDR3 is TGTGCCAGCAGCCTCACGGGACTAGCGGGAGGAGAGACCCAGTACTTC.

The CDR3 loop is CSAEPSSYNEQFF. The CDR3 DNA is TGCAGTGCTGAACCGAGCTCCTACAATGAGCAGTTCTTC. This chain joins TRBV20-1 and TRBJ2-1; D not certain. Germline assignment: CDR1 DFQATT and CDR2 SNEGSKA (reference sequence). The CDR3 extends over 13 amino acids. Trimming removed 5 bases at V and 0 bases at J, with 8 bases between.

The V call is TRBV5-1, the J call TRBJ2-3; D is ambiguous. Germline-derived CDR1 and CDR2 are SGHRS and YFSETQ. The ends were cut back, 8 bases at V and 2 bases at J, with 12 bases in the middle. The CDR3 consists of 13 residues. In nucleotides, the CDR3 is TGCGCCAGTGGCCATCAGCACACAGATACGCAGTATTTT. This codes for CASGHQHTDTQYF.

Here the CDR3 reads CASSLTGPIATEAFF. Here the CDR3 DNA reads TGTGCCAGCAGCTTAACGGGACCGATCGCGACTGAAGCTTTCTTT. V is TRBV7-8 and J is TRBJ1-1, with D possibly TRBD1 on 5 matching bases. There are 15 residues in the CDR3. Per germline, CDR1 SGHVS and CDR2 FQNEAQ. V lost 2 bases and J lost 5, with 15 bases in between. Full variable domain (missing parts from reference TRBV7-8 and TRBJ1-1): GAGVSQSPRYKVAKRGQDVALRCDPISGHVSLFWYQQALGQGPEFLTYFQNEAQLDKSGLPSDRFFAERPEGSVSTLKIQRTQQEDSAVYLCASSLTGPIATEAFFGQGTRLTVV.

This clonotype was counted a few times. The V gene is TRBV20-1, the J gene TRBJ2-7, with 9 nucleotides matching TRBD2. Germline CDR1 DFQATT, CDR2 SNEGSKA (reference sequence). The V gene end was trimmed by 1 base and the J gene end by 0 bases; junction bases not matched to a gene: 4. CDR3 length: 15 residues. The CDR3 bases are TGCAGTGCTAGAGTTAATAGCGGGAGCTCCTACGAGCAGTACTTC. The encoded protein is CSARVNSGSSYEQYF.

This clonotype was seen many times. This rearrangement joins TRBV3-1 to TRBJ2-1; maybe TRBD2 (5 bases). The germline CDR1 and CDR2 sequences are LGHDT and YNNKEL (reference sequence). This CDR3 has 13 amino acids. With 5 bases removed from V and 3 bases from J, the gap between germline ends came to 8 bases. The CDR3 reads CASSDGLYNEQFF. CDR3 bases: TGTGCCAGCAGCGACGGACTCTACAATGAGCAGTTCTTC.

There are a few counts of this clonotype. The chain links TRBV20-1 to TRBJ2-5; TRBD1 aligns across 10 bases. From germline, CDR1 is DFQATT and CDR2 SNEGSKA (reference sequence). The CDR3 contains 16 residues. V was clipped by 6 bases and J by 5 bases; unmatched bases: 15. CDR3 in amino acids: CSAFRMTGGKGETQYF. The DNA of the CDR3 is TGCAGTGCCTTCCGGATGACAGGGGGCAAAGGGGAGACCCAGTACTTC.

This clonotype was observed a few times. The chain employs TRBV12-3 or TRBV12-4 and TRBJ2-3; 7 bases map to TRBD2. The CDR3 is 15 residues long. The ends lost 5 bases at V and 7 bases at J; junction bases unmatched: 12. The DNA of the CDR3 is TGTGCCAGCAGTCATGCTAGCGGAGGTAGGAATACGCAGTATTTT. It yields the protein CASSHASGGRNTQYF.

The chain links TRBV7-9 to TRBJ2-2; D possibly corresponds to TRBD2 (5 bases). From germline, CDR1 is SEHNR and CDR2 FQNEAQ (reference sequence). The CDR3 sequence is 15 residues long. The V end was cut by 5 bases, the J end by 2 bases, with 12 bases between. The CDR3 nucleotides are TGTGCCAGCAGCCAGCTTCCGGGAAACACCGGGGAGCTGTTTTTT. It specifies CASSQLPGNTGELFF.

The chain couples TRBV6-6 to TRBJ2-1; D gene ambiguous. This CDR3 has 13 residues. Germline V lookup: CDR1 MNHNY, CDR2 SVGAGI (reference sequence). Trimming took off 6 bases at V and 5 bases at J, with 11 bases between the two ends. The CDR3 loop reads CASSQDGDNEQFF. The CDR3 DNA is TGTGCCAGCAGCCAAGATGGGGACAATGAGCAGTTCTTC.

This clonotype has a count of ten or more. This sequence joins TRBV3-1 and TRBJ1-5; D is ambiguous. From germline, CDR1 is LGHDT and CDR2 YNNKEL (reference sequence). The CDR3 is 13 amino acids. V lost 0 bases, J lost 10 bases, and 10 bases lay in between. CDR3 sequence (DNA): TGTGCCAGCAGCCAAGAGCTGGCCGGACCCCAGCATTTT. Its translation: CASSQELAGPQHF.

The chain has TRBV6-1 and TRBJ1-1; TRBD1 matches at 8 bases. V lost 6 bases to trimming and J lost 1 base; unmatched junction nucleotides: 7. The V gene's germline CDR1 is MNHNS and CDR2 SASEGT. The CDR3 is made up of 15 amino acids. CDR3: CASRRQGLENTEAFF. The CDR3 nucleotides read TGTGCCAGCAGAAGACAGGGGCTGGAGAACACTGAAGCTTTCTTT.

The chain joins TRBV11-2 to TRBJ1-2; TRBD1 is a possible D gene (5 bases). Germline V gene data show CDR1 as SGHAT and CDR2 as FQNNGV. The CDR3 runs 12 residues. Trimming shortened V by 6 bases and J by 3 bases, and 8 bases separated the two germline ends. The CDR3 is CASRSQDYGYTF. CDR3 DNA: TGTGCCAGCAGATCACAGGACTATGGCTACACCTTC.